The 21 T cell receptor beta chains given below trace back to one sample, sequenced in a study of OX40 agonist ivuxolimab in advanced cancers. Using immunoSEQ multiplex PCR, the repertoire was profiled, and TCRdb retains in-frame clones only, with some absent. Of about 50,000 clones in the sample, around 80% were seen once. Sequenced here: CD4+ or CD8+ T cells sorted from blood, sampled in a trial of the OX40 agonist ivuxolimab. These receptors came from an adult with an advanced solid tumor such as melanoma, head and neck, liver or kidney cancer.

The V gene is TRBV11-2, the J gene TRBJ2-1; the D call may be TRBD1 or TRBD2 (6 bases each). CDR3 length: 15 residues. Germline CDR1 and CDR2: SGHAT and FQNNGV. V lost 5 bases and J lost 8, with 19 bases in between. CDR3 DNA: TGTGCCAGCAGCGCCTCTGGCCAAAGGGGGGATGAGCAGTTCTTC. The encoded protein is CASSASGQRGDEQFF.

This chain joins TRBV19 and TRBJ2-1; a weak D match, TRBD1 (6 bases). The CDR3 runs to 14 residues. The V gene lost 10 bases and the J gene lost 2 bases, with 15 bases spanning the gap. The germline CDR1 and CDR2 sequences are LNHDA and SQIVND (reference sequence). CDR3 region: CATEGDGTYNEQFF. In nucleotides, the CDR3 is TGTGCCACTGAGGGGGATGGGACCTACAATGAGCAGTTCTTC.

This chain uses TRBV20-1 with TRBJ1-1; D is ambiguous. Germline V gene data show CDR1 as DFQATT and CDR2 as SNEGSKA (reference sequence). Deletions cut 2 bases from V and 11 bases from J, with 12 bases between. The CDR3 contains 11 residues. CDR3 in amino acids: CSARPGVGAFF. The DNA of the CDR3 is TGCAGTGCTAGACCTGGGGTCGGGGCTTTCTTT.

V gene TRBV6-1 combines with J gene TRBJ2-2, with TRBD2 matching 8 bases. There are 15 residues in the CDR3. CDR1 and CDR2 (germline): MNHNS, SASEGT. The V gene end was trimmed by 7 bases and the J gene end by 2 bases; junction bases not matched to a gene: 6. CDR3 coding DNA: TGTGCCAGCAATCATCGGGAGGGAAACACCGGGGAGCTGTTTTTT. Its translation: CASNHREGNTGELFF.

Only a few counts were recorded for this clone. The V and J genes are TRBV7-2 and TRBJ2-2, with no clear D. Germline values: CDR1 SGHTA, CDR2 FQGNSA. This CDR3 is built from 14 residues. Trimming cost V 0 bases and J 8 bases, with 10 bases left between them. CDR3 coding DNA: TGTGCCAGCAGCTTAGCCTTATCGGCAGGGGAGCTGTTTTTT. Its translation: CASSLALSAGELFF.

The CDR3 protein is CASSLGVRGDGYTF. The CDR3 DNA follows: TGTGCCAGCAGCTTAGGTGTTCGGGGAGATGGCTACACCTTC. The chain couples TRBV7-2 to TRBJ1-2; D is unclear. This CDR3 has 14 amino acids. Germline-derived CDR1 and CDR2 are SGHTA and FQGNSA. Trimming pared 1 base from V and 6 bases from J, leaving 12 bases between.

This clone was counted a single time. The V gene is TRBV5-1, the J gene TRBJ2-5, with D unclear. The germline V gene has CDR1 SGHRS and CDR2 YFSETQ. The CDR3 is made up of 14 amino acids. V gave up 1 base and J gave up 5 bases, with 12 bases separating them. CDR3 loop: CASSLTRADETQYF. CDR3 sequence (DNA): TGCGCCAGCAGCTTGACAAGGGCAGATGAGACCCAGTACTTC.

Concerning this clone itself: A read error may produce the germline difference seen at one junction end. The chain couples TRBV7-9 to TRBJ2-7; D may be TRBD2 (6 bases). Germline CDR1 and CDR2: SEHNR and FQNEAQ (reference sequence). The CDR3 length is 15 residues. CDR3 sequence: CASSQDYPGSYEQYF. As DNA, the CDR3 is TGCGCCAGCAGCCAAGATTACCCCGGGAGCTACGAGCAGTACTTC.

The CDR3 nucleotides read TGTGCCAGCAGTCTCCGGACAGGGGAATCGGATGGCTACACCTTC. Amino acid sequence: CASSLRTGESDGYTF. This chain joins TRBV2 and TRBJ1-2; 9 bases are shared with TRBD1. This CDR3 comprises 15 residues. Per germline, CDR1 SNHLY and CDR2 FYNNEI. V was clipped by 5 bases and J by 6 bases; unmatched bases: 10.

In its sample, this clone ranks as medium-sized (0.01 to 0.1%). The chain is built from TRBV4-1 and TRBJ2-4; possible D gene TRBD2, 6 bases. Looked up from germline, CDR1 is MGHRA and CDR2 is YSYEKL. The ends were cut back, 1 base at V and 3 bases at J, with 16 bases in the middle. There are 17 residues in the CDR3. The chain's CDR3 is CASSQGPVLGGKNIQYF. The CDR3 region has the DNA TGCGCCAGCAGCCAAGGACCCGTACTCGGGGGCAAAAACATTCAGTACTTC.

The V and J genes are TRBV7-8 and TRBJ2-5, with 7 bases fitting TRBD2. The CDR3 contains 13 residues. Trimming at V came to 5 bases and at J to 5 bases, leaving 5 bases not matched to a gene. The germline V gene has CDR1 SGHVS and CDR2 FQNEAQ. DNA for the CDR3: TGTGCCAGCAGCGGGAGGGCCCGGGAGACCCAGTACTTC. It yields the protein CASSGRARETQYF.

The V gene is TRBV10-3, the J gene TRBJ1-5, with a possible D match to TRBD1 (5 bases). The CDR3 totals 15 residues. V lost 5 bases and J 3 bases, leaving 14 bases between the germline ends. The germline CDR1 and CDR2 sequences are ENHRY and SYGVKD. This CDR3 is CAISRGTDVNQPQHF. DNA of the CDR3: TGTGCCATCAGTCGCGGGACGGACGTCAATCAGCCCCAGCATTTT.

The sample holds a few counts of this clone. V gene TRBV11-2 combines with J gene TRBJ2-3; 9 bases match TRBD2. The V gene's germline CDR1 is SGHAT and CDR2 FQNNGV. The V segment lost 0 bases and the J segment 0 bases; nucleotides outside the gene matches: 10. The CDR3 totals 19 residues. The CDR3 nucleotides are TGTGCCAGCAGCTTAGATCCGAGTACTAGCGGGCCGAGCACAGATACGCAGTATTTT. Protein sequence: CASSLDPSTSGPSTDTQYF.

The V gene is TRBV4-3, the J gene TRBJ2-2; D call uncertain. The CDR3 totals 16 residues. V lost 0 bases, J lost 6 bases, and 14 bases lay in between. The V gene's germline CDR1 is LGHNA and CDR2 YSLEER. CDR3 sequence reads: CASSQDENNWAGELFF. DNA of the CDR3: TGCGCCAGCAGCCAAGATGAGAACAACTGGGCCGGGGAGCTGTTTTTT.

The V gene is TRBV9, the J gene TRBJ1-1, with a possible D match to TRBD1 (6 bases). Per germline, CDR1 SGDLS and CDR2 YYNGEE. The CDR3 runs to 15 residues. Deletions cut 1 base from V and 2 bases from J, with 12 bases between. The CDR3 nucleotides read TGTGCCAGCAGCGTACAGACAGGAATAAACACTGAAGCTTTCTTT. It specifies CASSVQTGINTEAFF.

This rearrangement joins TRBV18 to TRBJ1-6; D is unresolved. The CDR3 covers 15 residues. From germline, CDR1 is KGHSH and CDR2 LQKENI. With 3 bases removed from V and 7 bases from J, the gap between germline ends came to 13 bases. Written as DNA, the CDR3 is TGTGCCAGCTCACCGTACGCTCCGGGAAATTCACCCCTCCACTTT. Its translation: CASSPYAPGNSPLHF.

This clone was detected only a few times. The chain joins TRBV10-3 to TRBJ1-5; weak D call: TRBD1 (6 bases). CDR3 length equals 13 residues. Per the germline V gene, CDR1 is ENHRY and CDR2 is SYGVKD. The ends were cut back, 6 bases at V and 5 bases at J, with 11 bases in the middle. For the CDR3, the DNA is TGTGCCATCAGGGACAGAGATTATCAGCCCCAGCATTTT. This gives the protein CAIRDRDYQPQHF.

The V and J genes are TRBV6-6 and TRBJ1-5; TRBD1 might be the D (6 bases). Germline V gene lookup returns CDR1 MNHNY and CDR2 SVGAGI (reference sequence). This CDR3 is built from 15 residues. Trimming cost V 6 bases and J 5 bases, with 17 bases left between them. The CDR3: CASRTQGGGDQPQHF. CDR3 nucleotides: TGTGCCAGCAGAACCCAAGGGGGAGGCGATCAGCCCCAGCATTTT.

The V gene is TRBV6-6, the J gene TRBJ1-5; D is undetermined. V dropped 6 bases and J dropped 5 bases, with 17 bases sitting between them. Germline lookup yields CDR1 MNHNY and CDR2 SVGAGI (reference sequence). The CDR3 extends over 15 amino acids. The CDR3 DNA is TGTGCCAGCAGGCCGGAGAGGAGTGCCGATCAGCCCCAGCATTTT. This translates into CASRPERSADQPQHF.

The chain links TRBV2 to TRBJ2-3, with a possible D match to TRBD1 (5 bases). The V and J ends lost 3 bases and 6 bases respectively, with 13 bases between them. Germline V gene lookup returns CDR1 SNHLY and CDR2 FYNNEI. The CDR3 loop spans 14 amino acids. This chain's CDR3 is CASSDRVVADTQYF. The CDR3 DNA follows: TGTGCCAGCAGTGACAGGGTTGTCGCCGATACGCAGTATTTT.

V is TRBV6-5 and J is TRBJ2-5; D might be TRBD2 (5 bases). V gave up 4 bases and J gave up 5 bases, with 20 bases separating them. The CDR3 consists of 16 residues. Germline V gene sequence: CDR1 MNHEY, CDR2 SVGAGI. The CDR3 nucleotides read TGTGCCAGCAGTTTACCCCCCGGGGAAATCCGGGAGACCCAGTACTTC. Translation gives CASSLPPGEIRETQYF.